A selection of T cell receptor beta chains follows, all from one sample in a study of T-cell reconstitution after alpha-beta-depleted transplantation in children. TCRdb ran MiXCR on the PCR reads and lists one entry per CDR3 protein. Here the sample spans 250,000 to 300,000 distinct CDR3 sequences, 9.5% to 10% being singletons. Material: PBMCs from the stem cell graft donor, obtained from the stem cell graft. Every receptor here comes from a human donor who donated a stem cell graft to a child with SCID. CDR3s include the opening cysteine and the closing phenylalanine or tryptophan.

j_gene,v_gene,CDR3aa
TRBJ2-1,TRBV7-8,CASSFSGLPPLNEQFF
TRBJ2-2,TRBV20-1,CSADRQGNTGELFF
TRBJ2-3,TRBV20-1,CSAPGGSGGASDTQYF
TRBJ2-7,TRBV12-3/TRBV12-4,CASSYTGTGVYEQYF
TRBJ2-2,TRBV5-1,CASQQWGRVIGDTGELFF
TRBJ2-1,TRBV7-9,CASSLLRSDNEQFF
TRBJ2-1,TRBV3-1,CASSQVSDEQFF
TRBJ1-5,TRBV12-3/TRBV12-4,CASSLSVSGNQPQHF
TRBJ2-2,TRBV9,CASSVGNTGELFF
TRBJ2-2,TRBV3-1,CASSQLDGPNTGELFF
TRBJ1-6,TRBV7-3,CASSETRTNSPLHF
TRBJ2-5,TRBV10-3,CATKGQPQETQYF
TRBJ2-3,TRBV5-1,CASSLEGARTDTQYF
TRBJ2-2,TRBV7-9,CASSPPQGARWGGELFF
TRBJ2-3,TRBV5-1,CASSTTGDTDTQYF
TRBJ2-7,TRBV18,CASSPRIETGGSYEQYF